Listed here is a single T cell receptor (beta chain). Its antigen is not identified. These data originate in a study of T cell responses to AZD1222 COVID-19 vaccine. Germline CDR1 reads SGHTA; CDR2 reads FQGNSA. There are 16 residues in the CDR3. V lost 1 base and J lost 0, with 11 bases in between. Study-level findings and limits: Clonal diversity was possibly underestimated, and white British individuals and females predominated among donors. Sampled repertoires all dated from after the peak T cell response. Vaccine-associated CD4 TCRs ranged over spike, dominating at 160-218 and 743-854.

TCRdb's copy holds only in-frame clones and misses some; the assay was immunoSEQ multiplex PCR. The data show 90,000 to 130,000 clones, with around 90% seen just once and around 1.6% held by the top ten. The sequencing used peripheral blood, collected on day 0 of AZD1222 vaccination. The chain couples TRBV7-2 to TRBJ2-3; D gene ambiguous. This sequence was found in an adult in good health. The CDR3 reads CASSLVGSTSTDTQYF. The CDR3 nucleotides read TGTGCCAGCAGCTTAGTTGGCTCCACTAGCACAGATACGCAGTATTTT.